This entry is about one TCR beta chain. Its antigen is not known. The data were produced by immunoSEQ multiplex PCR, yet TCRdb's version contains in-frame clones alone and is incomplete. The sample lists under 50,000 clones, 70% to 90% occurring once. Germline V CDR1 and CDR2: MDHEN, SYDVKM. V shed 6 bases and J shed 3 bases, with 15 bases lying between them. CDR3 length: 16 residues. This sample was included in a study of T cell responses to AZD1222 COVID-19 vaccine. Study results and caveats: Regions 160-218 and 743-854 held dominance among vaccine-associated CD4 TCRs, which spanned spike. White British ancestry dominated among donors, who included more females, and clonal diversity was possibly underestimated.

This specimen consisted of peripheral blood, obtained 28 days after the second AZD1222 dose. The J gene is TRBJ1-6, the V gene TRBV28; possible D gene TRBD1, 6 bases. This clonotype was obtained from an adult who received the AZD1222 COVID-19 vaccine. CDR3 bases: TGTGCCAGCAGCCCCCCGGGGGCAGACTATAATTCACCCCTCCACTTT. It specifies CASSPPGADYNSPLHF.